This T cell receptor beta chain was obtained from a study of cytomegalovirus exposure and HLA in healthy donors. Study results and caveats: In vitro assays verified that a few CMV-associated chains recognized CMV antigens specifically.

The PCR employed 60 Vbeta primers together with 13 Jbeta primers. Clones were sequenced by immunoSEQ multiplex PCR, and TCRdb holds only the in-frame ones, with some missing. This sample has about 200,000 clones, with roughly 68% found just once. V lost 4 bases to trimming and J lost 4 bases, with 17 bases between them. The germline V gene has CDR1 SGHNT and CDR2 YYREEE (reference sequence). The CDR3 has 15 residues. The donors were healthy bone marrow donors. As to this clone: No antigen is known for it.

The receptor was derived from a middle-aged man in good health and CMV-seropositive. Sample: PBMCs. The chain carries TRBV5-4 and TRBJ2-5, with D perhaps matching TRBD1 (8 bases). The CDR3 loop reads CASSRTGGGLETQYF. The DNA of the CDR3 is TGTGCCAGCAGCAGAACAGGGGGGGGACTAGAGACCCAGTACTTC.